This T cell receptor (beta chain) was recorded in a study of T-cell memory formation after mild COVID-19. Overall study context: TCR clusters showed largely donor specificity.

TCRdb itself ran the 5' RACE reads through MiXCR, one entry per CDR3 protein. The sample lists about 400,000 distinct CDR3 sequences; about 24% were seen once. General study findings and limits: CM and EM subsets held most contracting CD4+ clones; EMRA held CD8+ ones. While clones contracting from day 15 to 85 were balanced between CD4 and CD8, later expanders leaned CD4+. Clones from the second wave (peaking day 37) had unconfirmed SARS-CoV-2 specificity.

The CDR3 spans 17 residues. Germline V gene sequence: CDR1 MNHGY, CDR2 SVAAGI. Between the trimmed V and J ends, which lost 0 bases and 0 bases, there was a span of 9 bases. In the case of this clonotype: Its antigen is not known.

This rearrangement joins TRBV6-9 to TRBJ2-6, with D uncertain. The origin of this receptor is an adult woman who had mild COVID-19 (a few samples of this study predate the infection). Cell type and time point are not known. The sequenced material came from PBMCs or a T cell subset sorted from them (not recorded which). This CDR3 reads CASSYSTDSSGANVLTF. CDR3 sequence (DNA): TGTGCCAGCAGTTATTCAACTGACTCCTCTGGGGCCAACGTCCTGACTTTC.